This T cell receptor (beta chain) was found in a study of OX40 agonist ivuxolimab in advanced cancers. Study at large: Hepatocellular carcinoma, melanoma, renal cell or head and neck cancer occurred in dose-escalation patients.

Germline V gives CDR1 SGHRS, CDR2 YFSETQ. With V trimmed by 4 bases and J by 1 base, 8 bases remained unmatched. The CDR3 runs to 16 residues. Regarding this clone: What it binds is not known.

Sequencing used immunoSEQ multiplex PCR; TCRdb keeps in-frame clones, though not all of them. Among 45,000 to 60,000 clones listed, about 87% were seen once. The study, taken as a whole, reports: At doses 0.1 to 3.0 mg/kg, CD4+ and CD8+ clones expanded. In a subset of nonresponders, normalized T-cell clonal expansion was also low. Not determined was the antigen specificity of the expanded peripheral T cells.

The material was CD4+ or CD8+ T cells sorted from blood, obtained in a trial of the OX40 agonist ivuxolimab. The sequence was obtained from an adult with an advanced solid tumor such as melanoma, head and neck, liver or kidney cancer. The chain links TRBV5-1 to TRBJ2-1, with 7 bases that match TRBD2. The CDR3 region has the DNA TGCGCCAGCAGCAGCGTAGGGGAGGGGTCCTACAATGAGCAGTTCTTC. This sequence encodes CASSSVGEGSYNEQFF.